This T cell receptor beta chain derives from a study of T-cell reconstitution after alpha-beta-depleted transplantation in children. The study, taken as a whole, reports: Surviving thymic progenitors and recipient T cells were the source of high TCRbeta diversity at day 60 in some patients.

The germline V gene encodes CDR1 LGHNA and CDR2 YSLEER. This CDR3 contains 14 residues. Trimming removed 2 bases at V and 7 bases at J, with 12 bases between. Note on this clonotype: Antigen: not known.

Unique molecular identifiers were used to barcode this TCRbeta library. TCRdb reprocessed the PCR reads with MiXCR, giving one entry per CDR3 protein. The sample lists 500,000 or so distinct CDR3 sequences, 9.5% to 12% occurring once. The clonotype was recovered from a female patient aged 2-9 years who had a stem cell transplant for aplastic anemia, so the T cells may come from the graft donor. The genes are TRBV4-3 and TRBJ1-5; no firm D call. The sample in question was PBMCs, mostly from graft donor cells, obtained 180 days after TCRalphabeta/CD19-depleted stem cell transplant. DNA of the CDR3: TGCGCCAGCAGCCAAACCCAGGCTGGGCAGCCCCAGCATTTT. This translates into CASSQTQAGQPQHF.